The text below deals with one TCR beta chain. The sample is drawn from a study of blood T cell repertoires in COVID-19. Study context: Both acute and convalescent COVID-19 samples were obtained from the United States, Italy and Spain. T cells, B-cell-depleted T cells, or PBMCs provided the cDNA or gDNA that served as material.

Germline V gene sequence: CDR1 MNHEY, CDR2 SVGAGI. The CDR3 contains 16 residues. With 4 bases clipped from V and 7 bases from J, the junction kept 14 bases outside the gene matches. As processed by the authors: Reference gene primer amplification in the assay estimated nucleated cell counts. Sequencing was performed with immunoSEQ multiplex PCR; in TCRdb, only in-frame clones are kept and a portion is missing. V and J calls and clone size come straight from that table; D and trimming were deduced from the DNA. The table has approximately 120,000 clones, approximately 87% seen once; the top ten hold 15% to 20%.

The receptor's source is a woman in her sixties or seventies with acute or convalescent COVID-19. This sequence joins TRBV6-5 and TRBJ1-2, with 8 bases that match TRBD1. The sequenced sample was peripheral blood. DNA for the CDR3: TGTGCCAGCAGTTCCTCCGGACAGGGAGGTCAAGGTGGCTACACCTTC. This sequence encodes CASSSSGQGGQGGYTF.